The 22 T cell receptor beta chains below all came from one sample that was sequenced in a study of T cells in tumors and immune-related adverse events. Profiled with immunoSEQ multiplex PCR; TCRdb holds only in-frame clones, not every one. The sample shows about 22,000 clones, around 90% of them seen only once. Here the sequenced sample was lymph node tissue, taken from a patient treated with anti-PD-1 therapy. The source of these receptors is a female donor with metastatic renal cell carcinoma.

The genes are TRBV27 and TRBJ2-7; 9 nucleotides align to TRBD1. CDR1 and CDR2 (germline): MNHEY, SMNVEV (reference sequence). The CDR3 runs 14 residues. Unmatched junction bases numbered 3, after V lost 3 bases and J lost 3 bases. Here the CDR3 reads CASSFLGQGYEQYF. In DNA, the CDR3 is TGTGCCAGCAGTTTTCTGGGACAGGGCTACGAGCAGTACTTC.

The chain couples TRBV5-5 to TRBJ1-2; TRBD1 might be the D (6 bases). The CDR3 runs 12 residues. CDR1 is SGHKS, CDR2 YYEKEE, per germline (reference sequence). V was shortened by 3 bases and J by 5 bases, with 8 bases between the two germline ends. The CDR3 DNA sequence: TGTGCCAGCAGCTGGACAGAGTATGGCTACACCTTC. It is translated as CASSWTEYGYTF.

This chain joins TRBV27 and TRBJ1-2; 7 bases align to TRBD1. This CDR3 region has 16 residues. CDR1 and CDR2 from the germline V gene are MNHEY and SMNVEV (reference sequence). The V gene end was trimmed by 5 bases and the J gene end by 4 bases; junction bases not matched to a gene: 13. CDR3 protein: CASSPRRQTGSYGYTF. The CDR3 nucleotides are TGTGCCAGCAGTCCGCGTCGACAGACAGGGAGCTATGGCTACACCTTC.

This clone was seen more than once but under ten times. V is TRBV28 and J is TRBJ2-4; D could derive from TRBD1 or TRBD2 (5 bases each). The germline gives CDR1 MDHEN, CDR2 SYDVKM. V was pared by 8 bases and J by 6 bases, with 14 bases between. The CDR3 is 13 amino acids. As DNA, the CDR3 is TGTGCCAGCGTCACAGGTGGAGGAAACATTCAGTACTTC. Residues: CASVTGGGNIQYF.

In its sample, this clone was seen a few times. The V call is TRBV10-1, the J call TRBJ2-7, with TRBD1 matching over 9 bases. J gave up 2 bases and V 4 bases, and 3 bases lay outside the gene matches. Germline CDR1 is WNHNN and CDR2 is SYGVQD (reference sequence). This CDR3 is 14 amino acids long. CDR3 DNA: TGCGCCAGCAGTGTTGGGACAGGGACCTACGAGCAGTACTTC. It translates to CASSVGTGTYEQYF.

Written as DNA, the CDR3 is TGCAGCGCCATGGAACAGGTGAACTCCTACGAGCAGTACTTC. Translated, it gives CSAMEQVNSYEQYF. V is TRBV29-1 and J is TRBJ2-7; D is possibly TRBD1 (5 bases). This CDR3 region has 14 residues. Germline V gives CDR1 SQVTM, CDR2 ANQGSEA. V was trimmed by 7 bases and J by 0 bases, leaving 16 bases between them.

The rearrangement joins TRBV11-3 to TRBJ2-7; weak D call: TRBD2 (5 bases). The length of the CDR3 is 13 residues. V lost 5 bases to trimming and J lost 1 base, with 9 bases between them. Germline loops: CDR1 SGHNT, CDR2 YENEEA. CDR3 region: CASSPRLSYEQYF. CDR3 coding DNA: TGTGCCAGCAGCCCTCGACTATCCTACGAGCAGTACTTC.

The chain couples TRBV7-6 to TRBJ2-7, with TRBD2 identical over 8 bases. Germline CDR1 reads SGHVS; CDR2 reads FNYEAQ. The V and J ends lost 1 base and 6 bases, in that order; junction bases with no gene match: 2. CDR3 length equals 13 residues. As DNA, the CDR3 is TGTGCCAGCAGCTTAGGCGCGGGGGGCGAGCAGTACTTC. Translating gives CASSLGAGGEQYF.

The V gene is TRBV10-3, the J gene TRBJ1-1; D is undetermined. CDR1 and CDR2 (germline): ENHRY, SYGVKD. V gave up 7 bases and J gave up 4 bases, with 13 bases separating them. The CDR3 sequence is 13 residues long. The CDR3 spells CAIKEGRATEAFF. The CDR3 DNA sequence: TGTGCCATCAAGGAGGGAAGGGCCACTGAAGCTTTCTTT.

The CDR3 loop reads CASSFDSWDGYTF. Written as DNA, the CDR3 is TGCGCCAGCAGCTTTGACAGTTGGGATGGCTACACCTTC. V gene TRBV5-1 combines with J gene TRBJ1-2, with D possibly TRBD1 on 5 matching bases. CDR1 is SGHRS and CDR2 is YFSETQ in the germline V gene. The CDR3 covers 13 residues. Trimming removed 2 bases from V and 6 bases from J, with 11 bases in between.

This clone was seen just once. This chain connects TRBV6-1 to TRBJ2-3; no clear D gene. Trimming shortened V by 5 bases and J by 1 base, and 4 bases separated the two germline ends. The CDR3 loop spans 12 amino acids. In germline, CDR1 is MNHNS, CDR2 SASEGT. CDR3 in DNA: TGTGCCAGCAGTCAGGGCACAGATACGCAGTATTTT. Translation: CASSQGTDTQYF.

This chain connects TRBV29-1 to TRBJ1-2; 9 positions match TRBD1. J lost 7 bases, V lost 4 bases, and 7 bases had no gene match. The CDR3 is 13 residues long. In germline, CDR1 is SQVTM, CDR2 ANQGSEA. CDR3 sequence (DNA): TGCAGCGTTGGGGACAGGGACACGATTGGCTACACCTTC. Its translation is CSVGDRDTIGYTF.

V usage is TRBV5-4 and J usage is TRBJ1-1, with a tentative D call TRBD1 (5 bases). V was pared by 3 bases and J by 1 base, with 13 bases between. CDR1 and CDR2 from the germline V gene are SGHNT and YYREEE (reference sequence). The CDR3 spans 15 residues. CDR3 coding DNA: TGTGCCAGCAGCTCGGGGTCAGGGAGGAACACTGAAGCTTTCTTT. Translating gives CASSSGSGRNTEAFF.

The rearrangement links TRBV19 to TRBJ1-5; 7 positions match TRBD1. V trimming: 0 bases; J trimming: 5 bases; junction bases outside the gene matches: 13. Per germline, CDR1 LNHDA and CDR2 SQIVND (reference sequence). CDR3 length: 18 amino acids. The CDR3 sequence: CASSIDYEDRQSYQPQHF. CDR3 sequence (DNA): TGTGCCAGTAGTATAGATTACGAGGACAGGCAGTCTTATCAGCCCCAGCATTTT.

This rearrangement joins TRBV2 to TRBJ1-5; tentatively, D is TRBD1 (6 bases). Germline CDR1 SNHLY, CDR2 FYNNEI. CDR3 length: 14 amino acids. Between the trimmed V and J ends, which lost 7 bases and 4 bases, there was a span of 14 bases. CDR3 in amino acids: CASNREGGNQPQHF. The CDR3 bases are TGTGCCAGCAATAGGGAAGGGGGAAATCAGCCCCAGCATTTT.

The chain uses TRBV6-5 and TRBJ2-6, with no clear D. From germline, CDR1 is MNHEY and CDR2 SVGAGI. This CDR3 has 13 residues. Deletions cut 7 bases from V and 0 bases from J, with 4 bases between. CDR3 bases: TGTGCCAGCATGCTCTCTGGGGCCAACGTCCTGACTTTC. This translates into CASMLSGANVLTF.

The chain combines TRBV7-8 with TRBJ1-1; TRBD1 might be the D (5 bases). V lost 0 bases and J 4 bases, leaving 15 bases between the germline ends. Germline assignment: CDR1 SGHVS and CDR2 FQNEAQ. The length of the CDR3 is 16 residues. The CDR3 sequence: CASSLALTGLLTEAFF. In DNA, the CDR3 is TGTGCCAGCAGCTTAGCGCTAACGGGGCTGCTCACTGAAGCTTTCTTT.

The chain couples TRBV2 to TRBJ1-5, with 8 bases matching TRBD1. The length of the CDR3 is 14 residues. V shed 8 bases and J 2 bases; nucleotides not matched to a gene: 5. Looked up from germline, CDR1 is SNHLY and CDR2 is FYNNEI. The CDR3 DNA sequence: TGTGCCAGCTTAAAGGACAGGGGCAATCAGCCCCAGCATTTT. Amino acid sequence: CASLKDRGNQPQHF.

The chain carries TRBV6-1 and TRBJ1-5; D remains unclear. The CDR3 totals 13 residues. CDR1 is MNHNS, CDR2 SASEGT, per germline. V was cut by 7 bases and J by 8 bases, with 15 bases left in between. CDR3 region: CASTTFRREPQHF. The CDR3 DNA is TGTGCCAGCACTACCTTCCGGCGAGAGCCCCAGCATTTT.

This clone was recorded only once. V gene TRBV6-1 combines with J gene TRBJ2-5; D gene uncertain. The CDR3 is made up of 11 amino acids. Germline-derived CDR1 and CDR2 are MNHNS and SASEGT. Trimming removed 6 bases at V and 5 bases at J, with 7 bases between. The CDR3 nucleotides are TGTGCCAGCAGCATCCTGGAGACCCAGTACTTC. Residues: CASSILETQYF.

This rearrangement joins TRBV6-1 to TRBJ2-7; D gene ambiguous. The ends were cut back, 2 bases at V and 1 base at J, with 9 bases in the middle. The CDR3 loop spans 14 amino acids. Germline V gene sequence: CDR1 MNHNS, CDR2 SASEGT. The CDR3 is CASSEPTLSYEQYF. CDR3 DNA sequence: TGTGCCAGCAGTGAACCCACCCTATCCTACGAGCAGTACTTC.

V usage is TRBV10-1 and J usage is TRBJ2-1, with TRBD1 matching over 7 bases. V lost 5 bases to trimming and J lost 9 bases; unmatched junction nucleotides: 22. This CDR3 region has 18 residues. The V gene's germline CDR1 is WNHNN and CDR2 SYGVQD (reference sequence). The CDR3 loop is CASSRRLWIDRERGEQFF. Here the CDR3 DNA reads TGCGCCAGCAGTCGTAGGCTATGGATTGACAGGGAGAGGGGTGAGCAGTTCTTC.